The present T cell receptor beta chain was sequenced within a study of vaccination and CD4 T cells after COVID-19. The overall study: Vaccinees got either two BNT162b2 doses or two mRNA-1273 doses. Every culture used as a control got a CEFX pool, an HIV-1 Nef pool, or no peptide. General study findings and limits: The authors studied relatively few convalescent patients and analyzed no early post-infection timepoints.

About this clonotype: Its antigen is currently unknown.

Sequencing of cultured CD4+ T cell DNA used the Oncomine TCR Beta short-read assay. From the PCR reads, TCRdb called clonotypes with MiXCR, one entry per CDR3 protein. This sample has approximately 10,000 distinct CDR3 sequences, with roughly 77% found just once. Treatment of the sample: approximately 9-day PBMC culture with coronavirus spike peptide pools or control peptides (ViraFEST assay). The medium had half its volume replaced with fresh IL-2 medium on days 3 and 7. Germline CDR1 and CDR2: SEHNR and FQNEAQ (reference sequence). CDR3 size: 14 residues. With 5 bases clipped from V and 6 bases from J, the junction kept 7 bases outside the gene matches.

Sequenced input: CD4+ T cells from blood, cultured in vitro. The chain combines TRBV7-9 with TRBJ2-7; 10 positions agree with TRBD2. This TCR derives from a human donor who had recovered from COVID-19. CDR3: CASSLTSGFGEQYF. CDR3 nucleotide sequence: TGTGCCAGCAGCCTGACTAGCGGGTTTGGCGAGCAGTACTTC.